Reported below is one T cell receptor beta chain. The RNA input was roughly 0.45 to 1 ug, and it was reverse transcribed with random hexamers. TCR beta CDR3 was amplified by immunoSEQ multiplex PCR. This amplification extended across 54 Vbeta and 13 Jbeta segments. TCRdb used MiXCR to reprocess the immunoSEQ multiplex PCR reads, holding one entry per CDR3 protein. The table lists under 200,000 distinct CDR3 sequences, 90% to 95% of them singletons. This sample is drawn from a study of CD8 T cells in Susac syndrome. Trimming pared 3 bases from V and 8 bases from J, leaving 5 bases between. The CDR3 contains 12 residues. CDR1 and CDR2 (germline): MNHNS, SASEGT. Sequencing of TCR beta was undertaken in CD8+ and CD4+ T cells derived from blood.

The receptor was derived from a human donor with Susac syndrome. The sample consisted of CD4+ T cells from PBMCs. This chain joins TRBV6-1 and TRBJ1-6, with D uncertain. The CDR3 sequence: CASSERYSPLHF. The CDR3 DNA follows: TGTGCCAGCAGTGAGAGGTATTCACCCCTCCACTTT.